These 6 T cell receptor beta chains share one sample of origin, sequenced in a study of T cell repertoires in cytomegalovirus infection. TCRdb redid the calling of the reads with MiXCR, one entry per CDR3 protein. The sample includes about 360,000 distinct CDR3 sequences, approximately 18% of them seen just once. Sequenced sample: PBMCs. Receptor source: a human donor in good health (CMV status not recorded). Some clones in this sample may be carry-over from other donors' samples.

At least ten counts were recorded for this clonotype. The chain links TRBV12-3 or TRBV12-4 to TRBJ1-1; 10 nucleotides line up with TRBD1. V shed 5 bases, J shed 5 bases, and the junction held 14 bases outside the gene matches. The CDR3 length is 17 residues. The CDR3, as DNA: TGTGCCAGCAGTCCTTCCCGGGACAGGGGTTTGGGAACTGAAGCTTTCTTT. It translates to CASSPSRDRGLGTEAFF.

This clonotype has ten or more counts. This chain links TRBV7-2 with TRBJ2-2, with 7 bases identical to TRBD2. The CDR3 consists of 16 residues. The V gene's germline CDR1 is SGHTA and CDR2 FQGNSA. J gave up 0 bases and V 2 bases, and 3 bases lay outside the gene matches. The CDR3 loop is CASSLSAGANTGELFF. DNA of the CDR3: TGTGCCAGCAGCTTAAGTGCGGGGGCGAACACCGGGGAGCTGTTTTTT.

This clonotype was picked up many times. The chain joins TRBV7-2 to TRBJ2-2; possible D gene TRBD2, 6 bases. V lost 7 bases and J lost 7, with 13 bases in between. Germline V gives CDR1 SGHTA, CDR2 FQGNSA. This CDR3 is 13 amino acids long. As DNA, the CDR3 is TGTGCCAGCACCGGACTATTTGGCGGGGAGCTGTTTTTT. This sequence encodes CASTGLFGGELFF.

This clonotype was counted many times. The CDR3 coding sequence is TGTGCCAGCAGTTTCCTCCGCGGGGGCGCGAATGGCTACACCTTC. This sequence encodes CASSFLRGGANGYTF. The chain has TRBV28 and TRBJ1-2; a possible D gene is TRBD1 (6 bases). Germline loops: CDR1 MDHEN, CDR2 SYDVKM. Trimming took off 3 bases at V and 6 bases at J, with 17 bases between the two ends. The CDR3 loop spans 15 amino acids.

This sequence joins TRBV2 and TRBJ2-3; no firm D call. V was pared by 8 bases and J by 7 bases, with 7 bases between. Per germline, CDR1 SNHLY and CDR2 FYNNEI. The CDR3 is made up of 10 amino acids. The CDR3 reads CASGKNTQYF. CDR3 coding DNA: TGTGCCAGCGGGAAGAATACGCAGTATTTT.

At least ten counts were recorded for this clonotype. The chain uses TRBV7-2 and TRBJ1-4; D gene unclear. V dropped 5 bases and J dropped 5 bases, with 15 bases sitting between them. The CDR3 sequence is 15 residues long. Germline values: CDR1 SGHTA, CDR2 FQGNSA. CDR3 amino acids: CASSPPGLLNEKLFF. The CDR3 region has the DNA TGTGCCAGCAGCCCCCCCGGACTACTGAATGAAAAACTGTTTTTT.